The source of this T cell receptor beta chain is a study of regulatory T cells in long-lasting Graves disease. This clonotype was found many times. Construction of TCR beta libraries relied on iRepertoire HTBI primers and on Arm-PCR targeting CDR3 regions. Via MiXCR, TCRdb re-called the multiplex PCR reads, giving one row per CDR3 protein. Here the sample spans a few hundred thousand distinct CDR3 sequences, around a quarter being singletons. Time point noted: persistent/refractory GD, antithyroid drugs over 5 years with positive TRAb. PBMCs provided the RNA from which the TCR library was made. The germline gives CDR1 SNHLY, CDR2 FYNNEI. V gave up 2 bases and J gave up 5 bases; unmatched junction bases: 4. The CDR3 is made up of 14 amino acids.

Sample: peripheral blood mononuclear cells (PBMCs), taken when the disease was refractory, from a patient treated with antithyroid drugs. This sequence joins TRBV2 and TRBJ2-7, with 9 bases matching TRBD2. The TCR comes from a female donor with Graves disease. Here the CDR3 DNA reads TGTGCCAGCAGTGAACAGGGGACTAGCAACGAGCAGTACTTC. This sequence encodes CASSEQGTSNEQYF.